The following is a T cell receptor beta chain sequence with its context. Its antigen remains unidentified. This sample was included in a study of vaccination effects on CD4 cells after COVID-19. Study conclusions and caveats: Infection-derived and vaccine-derived clones contracted markedly late after vaccination.

Profiling relied on immunoSEQ multiplex PCR, and the TCRdb table lists in-frame clones only, not all of them. The table lists about 73,000 clones, over 70% of them singletons. Pools of viral peptides were used by the ViraFEST assay to expand antigen-specific CD4+ T cells ahead of sequencing. When ten to eleven days of culture had elapsed, CD4+ T cells were isolated. Vaccinees lacked prior SARS-CoV-2 infection and tested negative for nucleocapsid antibodies. The V gene lost 1 base and the J gene lost 4 bases, with 12 bases spanning the gap. Germline V gene data show CDR1 as SEHNR and CDR2 as FQNEAQ (reference sequence). The CDR3 is 15 amino acids.

The gene calls are TRBV7-9 and TRBJ2-3, with D tentatively TRBD1 (5 bases). The specimen comprised CD4+ T cells from PBMCs cultured with SARS-CoV-2 spike peptides, sampled before COVID-19 vaccination. The receptor's source is a human donor who received a COVID-19 vaccine. The CDR3 loop reads CASSLVKGLADTQYF. The DNA for the CDR3 is TGTGCCAGCAGCTTAGTAAAGGGGTTGGCAGATACGCAGTATTTT.